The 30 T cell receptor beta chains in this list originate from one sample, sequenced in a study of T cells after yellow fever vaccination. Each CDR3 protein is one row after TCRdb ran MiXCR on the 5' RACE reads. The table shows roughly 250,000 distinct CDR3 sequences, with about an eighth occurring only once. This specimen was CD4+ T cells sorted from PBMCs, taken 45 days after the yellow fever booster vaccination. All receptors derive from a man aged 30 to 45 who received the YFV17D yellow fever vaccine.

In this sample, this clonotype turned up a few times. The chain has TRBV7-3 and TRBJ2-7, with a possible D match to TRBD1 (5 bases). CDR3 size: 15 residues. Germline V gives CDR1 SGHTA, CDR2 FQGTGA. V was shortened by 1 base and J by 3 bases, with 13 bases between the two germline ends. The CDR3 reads CASSLIQGVNYEQYF. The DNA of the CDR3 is TGTGCCAGCAGCTTAATTCAGGGTGTCAACTACGAGCAGTACTTC.

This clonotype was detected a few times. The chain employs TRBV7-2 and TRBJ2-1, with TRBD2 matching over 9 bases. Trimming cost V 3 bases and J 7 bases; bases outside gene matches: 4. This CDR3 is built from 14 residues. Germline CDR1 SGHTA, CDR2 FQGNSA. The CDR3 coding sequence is TGTGCCAGCAGCTTCGGGACTAGCCGGAATGAGCAGTTCTTC. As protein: CASSFGTSRNEQFF. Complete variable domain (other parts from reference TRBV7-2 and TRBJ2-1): GAGVSQSPSNKVTEKGKDVELRCDPISGHTALYWYRQSLGQGLEFLIYFQGNSAPDKSGLPSDRFSAERTGGSVSTLTIQRTQQEDSAVYLCASSFGTSRNEQFFGPGTRLTVL.

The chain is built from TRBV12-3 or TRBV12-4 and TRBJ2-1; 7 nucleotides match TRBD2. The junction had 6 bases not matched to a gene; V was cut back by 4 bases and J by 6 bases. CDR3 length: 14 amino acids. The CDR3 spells CASSSGLAANEQFF. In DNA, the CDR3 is TGTGCCAGCAGTTCCGGCCTAGCGGCCAATGAGCAGTTCTTC.

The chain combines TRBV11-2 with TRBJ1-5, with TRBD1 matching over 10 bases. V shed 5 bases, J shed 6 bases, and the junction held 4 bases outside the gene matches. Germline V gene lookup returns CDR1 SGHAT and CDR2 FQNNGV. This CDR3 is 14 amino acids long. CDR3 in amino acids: CASSRQGAFQPQHF. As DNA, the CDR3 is TGTGCCAGCAGCCGACAGGGGGCTTTTCAGCCCCAGCATTTT.

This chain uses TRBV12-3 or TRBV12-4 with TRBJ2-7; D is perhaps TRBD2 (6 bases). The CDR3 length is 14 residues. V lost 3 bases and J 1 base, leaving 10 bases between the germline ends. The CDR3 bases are TGTGCCAGCAGTTTTCGGCGGGGATCCTACGAGCAGTACTTC. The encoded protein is CASSFRRGSYEQYF.

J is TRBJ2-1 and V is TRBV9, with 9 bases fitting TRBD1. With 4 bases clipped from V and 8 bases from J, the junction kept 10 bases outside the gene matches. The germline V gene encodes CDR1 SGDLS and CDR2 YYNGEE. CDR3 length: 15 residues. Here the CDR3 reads CASSPRARTGDEQFF. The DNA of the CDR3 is TGTGCCAGCAGCCCCCGGGCTAGGACAGGGGATGAGCAGTTCTTC.

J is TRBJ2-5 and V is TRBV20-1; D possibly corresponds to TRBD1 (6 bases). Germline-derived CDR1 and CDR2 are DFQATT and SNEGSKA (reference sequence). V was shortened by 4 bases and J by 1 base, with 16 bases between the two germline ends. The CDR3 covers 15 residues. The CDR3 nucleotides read TGCAGTGCTAAAGAACCAGGGGTCCTCCAAGAGACCCAGTACTTC. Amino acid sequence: CSAKEPGVLQETQYF.

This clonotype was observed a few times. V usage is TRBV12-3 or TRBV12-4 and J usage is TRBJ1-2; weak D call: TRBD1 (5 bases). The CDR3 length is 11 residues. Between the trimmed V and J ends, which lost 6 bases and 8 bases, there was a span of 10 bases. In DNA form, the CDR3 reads TGTGCCAGCAGATCTAGGGGAGGCTACACCTTC. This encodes CASRSRGGYTF.

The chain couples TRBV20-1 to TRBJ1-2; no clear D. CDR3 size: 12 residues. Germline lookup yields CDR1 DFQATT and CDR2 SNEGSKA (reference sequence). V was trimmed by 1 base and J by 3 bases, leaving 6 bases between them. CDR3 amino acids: CSARGRDYGYTF. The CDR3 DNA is TGCAGTGCTAGAGGACGGGACTATGGCTACACCTTC.

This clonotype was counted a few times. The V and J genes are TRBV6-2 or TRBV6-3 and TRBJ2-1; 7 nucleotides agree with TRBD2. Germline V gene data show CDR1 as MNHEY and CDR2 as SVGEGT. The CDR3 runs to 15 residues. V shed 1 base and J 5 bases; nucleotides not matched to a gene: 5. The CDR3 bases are TGTGCCAGCAGTTACTGGGGGGACTACCACAATGAGCAGTTCTTC. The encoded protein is CASSYWGDYHNEQFF.

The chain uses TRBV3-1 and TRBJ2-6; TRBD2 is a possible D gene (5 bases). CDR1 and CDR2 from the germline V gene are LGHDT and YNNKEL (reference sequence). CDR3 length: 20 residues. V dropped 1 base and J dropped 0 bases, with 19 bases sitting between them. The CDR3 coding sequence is TGTGCCAGCAGCCAAGCAGTCCCTCGGACTCCCAGCTCTGGGGCCAACGTCCTGACTTTC. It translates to CASSQAVPRTPSSGANVLTF.

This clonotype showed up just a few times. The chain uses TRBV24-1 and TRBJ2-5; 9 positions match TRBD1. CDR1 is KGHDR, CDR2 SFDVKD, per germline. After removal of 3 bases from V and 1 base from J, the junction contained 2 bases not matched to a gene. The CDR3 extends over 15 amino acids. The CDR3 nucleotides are TGTGCCACCAGTGATCCGGGACAGGGCCAAGAGACCCAGTACTTC. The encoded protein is CATSDPGQGQETQYF.

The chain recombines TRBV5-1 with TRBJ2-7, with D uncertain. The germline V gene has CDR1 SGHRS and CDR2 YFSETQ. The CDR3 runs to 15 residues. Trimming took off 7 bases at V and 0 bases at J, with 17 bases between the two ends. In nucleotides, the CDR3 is TGCGCCAGCCGCCCTGGTGGGTCTCCCTCCTACGAGCAGTACTTC. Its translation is CASRPGGSPSYEQYF.

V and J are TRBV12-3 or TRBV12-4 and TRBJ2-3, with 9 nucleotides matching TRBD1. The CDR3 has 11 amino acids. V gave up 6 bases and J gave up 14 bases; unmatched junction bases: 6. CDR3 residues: CASRSGQGLYF. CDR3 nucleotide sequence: TGTGCCAGCAGGTCGGGACAGGGTTTGTATTTT.

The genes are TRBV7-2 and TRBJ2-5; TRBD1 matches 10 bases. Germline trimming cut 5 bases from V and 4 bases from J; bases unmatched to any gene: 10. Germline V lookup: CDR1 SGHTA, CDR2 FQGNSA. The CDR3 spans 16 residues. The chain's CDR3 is CASSRNTGTGAETQYF. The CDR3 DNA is TGTGCCAGCAGCCGCAACACCGGGACAGGGGCAGAGACCCAGTACTTC.

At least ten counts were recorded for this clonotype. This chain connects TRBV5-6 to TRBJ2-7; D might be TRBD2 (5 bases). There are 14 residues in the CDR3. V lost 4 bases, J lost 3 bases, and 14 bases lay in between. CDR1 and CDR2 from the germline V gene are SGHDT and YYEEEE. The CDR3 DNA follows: TGTGCCAGCAGCCTAGTCTCGGGGTTCTACGAGCAGTACTTC. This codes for CASSLVSGFYEQYF.

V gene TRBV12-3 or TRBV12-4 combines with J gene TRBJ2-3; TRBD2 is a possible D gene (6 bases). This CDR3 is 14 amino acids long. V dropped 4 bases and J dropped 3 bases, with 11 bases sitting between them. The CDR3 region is CASSYSGDTDTQYF. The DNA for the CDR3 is TGTGCCAGCAGTTATAGCGGAGATACAGATACGCAGTATTTT.

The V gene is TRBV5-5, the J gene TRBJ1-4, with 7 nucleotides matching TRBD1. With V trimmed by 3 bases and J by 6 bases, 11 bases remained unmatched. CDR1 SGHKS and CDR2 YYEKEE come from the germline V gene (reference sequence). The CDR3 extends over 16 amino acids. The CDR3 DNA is TGTGCCAGCAGCTGGGGGACAGCGCCTCGGGATGAAAAACTGTTTTTT. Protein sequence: CASSWGTAPRDEKLFF.

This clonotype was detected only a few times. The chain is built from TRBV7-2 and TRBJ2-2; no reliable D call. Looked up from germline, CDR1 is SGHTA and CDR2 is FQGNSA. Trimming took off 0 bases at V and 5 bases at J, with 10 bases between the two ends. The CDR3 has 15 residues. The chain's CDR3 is CASSLAWTGTGELFF. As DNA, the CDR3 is TGTGCCAGCAGCTTAGCGTGGACCGGAACCGGGGAGCTGTTTTTT. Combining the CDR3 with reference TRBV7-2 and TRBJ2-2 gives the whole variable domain GAGVSQSPSNKVTEKGKDVELRCDPISGHTALYWYRQSLGQGLEFLIYFQGNSAPDKSGLPSDRFSAERTGGSVSTLTIQRTQQEDSAVYLCASSLAWTGTGELFFGEGSRLTVL.

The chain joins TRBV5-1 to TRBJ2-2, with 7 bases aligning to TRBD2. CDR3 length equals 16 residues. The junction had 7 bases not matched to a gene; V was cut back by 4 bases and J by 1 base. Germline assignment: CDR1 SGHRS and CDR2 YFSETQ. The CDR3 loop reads CASSLTGTMNTGELFF. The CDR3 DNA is TGCGCCAGCAGCCTAACCGGGACTATGAACACCGGGGAGCTGTTTTTT.

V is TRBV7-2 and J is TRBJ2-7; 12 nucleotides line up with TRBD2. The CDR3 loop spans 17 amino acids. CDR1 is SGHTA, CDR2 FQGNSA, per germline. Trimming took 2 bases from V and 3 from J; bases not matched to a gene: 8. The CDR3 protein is CASSLRASGRAHYEQYF. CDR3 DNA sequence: TGTGCCAGCAGCTTAAGGGCTAGCGGGAGGGCCCACTACGAGCAGTACTTC.

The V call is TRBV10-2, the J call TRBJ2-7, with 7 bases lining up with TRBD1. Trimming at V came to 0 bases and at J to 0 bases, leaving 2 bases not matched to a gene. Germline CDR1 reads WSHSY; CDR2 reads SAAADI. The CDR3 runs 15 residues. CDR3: CASSESRGHSYEQYF. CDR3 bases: TGCGCCAGCAGTGAGTCGAGGGGGCACTCCTACGAGCAGTACTTC.

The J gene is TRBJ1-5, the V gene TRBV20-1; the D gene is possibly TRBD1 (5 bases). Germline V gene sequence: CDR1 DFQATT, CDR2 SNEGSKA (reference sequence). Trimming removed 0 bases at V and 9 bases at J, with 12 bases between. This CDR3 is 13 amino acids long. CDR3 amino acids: CSAREIQVGPQHF. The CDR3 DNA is TGCAGTGCTAGAGAGATACAGGTGGGGCCCCAGCATTTT.

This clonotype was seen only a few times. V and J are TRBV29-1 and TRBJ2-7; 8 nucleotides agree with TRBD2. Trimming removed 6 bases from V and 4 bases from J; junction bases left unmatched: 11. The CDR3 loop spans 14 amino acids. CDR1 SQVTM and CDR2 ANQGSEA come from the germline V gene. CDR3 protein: CSVGGAGGKYEQYF. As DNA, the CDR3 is TGCAGCGTGGGCGGTGCGGGGGGCAAGTACGAGCAGTACTTC.

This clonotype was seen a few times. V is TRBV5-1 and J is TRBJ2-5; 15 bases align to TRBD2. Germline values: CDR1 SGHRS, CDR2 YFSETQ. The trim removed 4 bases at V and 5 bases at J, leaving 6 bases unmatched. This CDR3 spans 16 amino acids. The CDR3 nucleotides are TGCGCCAGCAGCACAGGGACTAGCGGGAGGTCGGAGACCCAGTACTTC. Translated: CASSTGTSGRSETQYF.

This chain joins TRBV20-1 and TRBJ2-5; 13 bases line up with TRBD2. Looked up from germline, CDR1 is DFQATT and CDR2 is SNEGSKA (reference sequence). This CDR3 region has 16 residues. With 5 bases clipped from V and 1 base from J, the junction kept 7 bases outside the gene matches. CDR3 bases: TGCAGTGCTCGAGGACTAGCGGGAGTGCTCCAAGAGACCCAGTACTTC. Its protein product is CSARGLAGVLQETQYF.

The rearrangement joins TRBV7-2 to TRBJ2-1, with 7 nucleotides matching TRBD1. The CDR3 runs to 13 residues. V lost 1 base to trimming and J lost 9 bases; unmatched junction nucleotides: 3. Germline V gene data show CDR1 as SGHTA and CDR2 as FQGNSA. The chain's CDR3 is CASSLVQGLEQFF. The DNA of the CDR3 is TGTGCCAGCAGCTTAGTACAGGGGCTTGAGCAGTTCTTC.

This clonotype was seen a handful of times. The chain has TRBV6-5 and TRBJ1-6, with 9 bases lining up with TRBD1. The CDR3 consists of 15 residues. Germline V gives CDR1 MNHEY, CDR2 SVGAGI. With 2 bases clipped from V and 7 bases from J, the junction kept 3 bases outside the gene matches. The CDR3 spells CASSYGTGMNSPLHF. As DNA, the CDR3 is TGTGCCAGCAGTTACGGGACAGGGATGAATTCACCCCTCCACTTT.

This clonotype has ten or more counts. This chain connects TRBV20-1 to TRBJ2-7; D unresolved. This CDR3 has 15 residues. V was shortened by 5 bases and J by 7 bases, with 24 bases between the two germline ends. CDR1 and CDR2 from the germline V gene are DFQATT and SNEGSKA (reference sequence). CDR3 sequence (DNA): TGCAGTGCTCACACCCCGGGCGGCCCCTTGTCAGAGCAGTACTTC. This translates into CSAHTPGGPLSEQYF.

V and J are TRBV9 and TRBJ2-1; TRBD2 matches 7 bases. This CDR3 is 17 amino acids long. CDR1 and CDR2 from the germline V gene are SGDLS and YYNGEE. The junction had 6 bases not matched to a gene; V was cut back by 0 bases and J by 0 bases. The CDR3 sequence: CASSVVGGGSSYNEQFF. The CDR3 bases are TGTGCCAGCAGCGTAGTCGGCGGCGGGAGCTCCTACAATGAGCAGTTCTTC. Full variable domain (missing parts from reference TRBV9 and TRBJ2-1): DSGVTQTPKHLITATGQRVTLRCSPRSGDLSVYWYQQSLDQGLQFLIQYYNGEERAKGNILERFSAQQFPDLHSELNLSSLELGDSALYFCASSVVGGGSSYNEQFFGPGTRLTVL.